This is a list of T cell receptor beta chains from one sample in a study of control samples from healthy donors and cancer patients. Data came from immunoSEQ multiplex PCR; TCRdb stores just in-frame clones and leaves some out. Seen here are over 150,000 clones, 91% observed once, and the top ten hold 2% to 2.5%. What was sequenced was blood. The receptors were gathered from a woman in her forties in good health. Each CDR3 is given with its conserved first and last residue. The D gene is left open where the match is weak. Clone size is shown for a subset of rows, as once, few, many or a class of expanded clone.

abundance	v_gene	d_gene	j_gene	CDR3aa	CDR3nt
NA	TRBV9	NA	TRBJ2-1	CASSTSGGALDEQFF	TGTGCCAGCAGCACGTCAGGGGGGGCTCTGGATGAGCAGTTCTTC
NA	TRBV6-5	TRBD1	TRBJ1-6	CASSYHTGGDSPLHF	TGTGCCAGCAGTTACCACACAGGGGGCGATTCACCCCTCCACTTT
NA	TRBV6-4	TRBD2	TRBJ2-6	CASSTSGGAGANVLTF	TGTGCCAGCAGTACTAGCGGGGGGGCTGGGGCCAACGTCCTGACTTTC
NA	TRBV4-1	TRBD1	TRBJ1-5	CASARDRGQPQHF	TGCGCCAGTGCCCGGGACAGGGGTCAGCCCCAGCATTTT
NA	TRBV28	TRBD1	TRBJ2-7	CASSRTGGFYEQYF	TGTGCCAGCAGTCGGACAGGGGGCTTCTACGAGCAGTACTTC
NA	TRBV28	NA	TRBJ2-2	CASSPRSSGLTGELFF	TGTGCCAGCAGTCCTAGGTCATCGGGGCTCACCGGGGAGCTGTTTTTT
NA	TRBV29-1	NA	TRBJ2-1	CSVDLLNEQFF	TGCAGCGTTGATCTTCTCAATGAGCAGTTCTTC
NA	TRBV6-6	TRBD1	TRBJ1-3	CASSYYRGDTIYF	TGTGCCAGCAGTTATTACAGGGGTGACACCATATATTTT
NA	TRBV7-3	TRBD1	TRBJ2-4	CASSLVAGGGGAKNIQYF	TGTGCCAGCAGCTTAGTCGCAGGGGGCGGAGGGGCCAAAAACATTCAGTACTTC
once	TRBV27	NA	TRBJ1-2	CASSFGQGYGYTF	TGTGCCAGCAGTTTTGGGCAGGGGTATGGCTACACCTTC
NA	TRBV2	TRBD2	TRBJ2-3	CASRAGGTTDTQYF	TGTGCCAGCCGAGCGGGGGGTACCACAGATACGCAGTATTTT
NA	TRBV15	TRBD1	TRBJ2-7	CATSRDPGGSYEQYF	TGTGCCACCAGCAGAGATCCAGGGGGATCCTACGAGCAGTACTTC
NA	TRBV7-9	NA	TRBJ1-4	CASSLTGGTNEKLFF	TGTGCCAGCAGCTTAACAGGAGGAACTAATGAAAAACTGTTTTTT
NA	TRBV5-8	NA	TRBJ2-3	CASSDSGRRSTDTQYF	TGTGCCAGCAGCGACTCGGGCCGCCGAAGCACAGATACGCAGTATTTT
NA	TRBV2	NA	TRBJ2-2	CASNTNTGELFF	TGTGCCAGTAATACGAACACCGGGGAGCTGTTTTTT
NA	TRBV6-5	NA	TRBJ1-1	CAVGRNLNTEAFF	TGTGCCGTGGGGCGGAATCTGAACACTGAAGCTTTCTTT
NA	TRBV3-1/TRBV3-2	NA	TRBJ2-7	CASSQGGGELEQYF	TGTGCCAGCAGCCAAGGAGGGGGGGAGCTGGAGCAGTACTTC
NA	TRBV12-3/TRBV12-4	NA	TRBJ1-1	CASSYGAEAFF	TGTGCCAGCAGTTACGGGGCTGAAGCTTTCTTT
NA	TRBV6-2/TRBV6-3	TRBD1	TRBJ1-5	CASSQNRGGSNQPQHF	TGTGCCAGCAGTCAAAACAGGGGAGGGAGCAATCAGCCCCAGCATTTT
once	TRBV5-1	NA	TRBJ2-5	CASSLGGLETQYF	TGCGCCAGCAGCTTGGGGGGGTTAGAGACCCAGTACTTC
NA	TRBV4-1	NA	TRBJ1-6	CASTQGPSSYNSPLHF	TGCGCCAGCACTCAGGGGCCGAGCTCCTATAATTCACCCCTCCACTTT
NA	TRBV5-6	NA	TRBJ1-2	CASGPGGGYTF	TGTGCCAGCGGCCCGGGGGGCGGCTACACCTTC
NA	TRBV27	NA	TRBJ1-1	CASSLSREGTEAFF	TGTGCCAGCAGTTTAAGCAGGGAGGGGACTGAAGCTTTCTTT
NA	TRBV2	NA	TRBJ1-5	CASKAHSNQPQHF	TGTGCCAGCAAGGCCCATAGCAATCAGCCCCAGCATTTT
NA	TRBV7-2	TRBD1	TRBJ1-2	CASSLVGQGYYGYTF	TGTGCCAGCAGCTTAGTGGGACAGGGGTACTATGGCTACACCTTC
NA	TRBV19	TRBD1	TRBJ1-1	CASTRTGLNTEAFF	TGTGCCAGTACCCGGACAGGACTGAACACTGAAGCTTTCTTT
NA	TRBV10-3	NA	TRBJ1-3	CAISESAGGAGNTIYF	TGTGCCATCAGTGAGTCTGCGGGGGGAGCTGGAAACACCATATATTTT
NA	TRBV18	NA	TRBJ1-6	CASSQGSGLANSPLHF	TGTGCCAGCTCACAGGGGTCGGGACTCGCTAATTCACCCCTCCACTTT
NA	TRBV5-4	TRBD1	TRBJ1-2	CASSWDRYGYTF	TGTGCCAGCAGTTGGGACAGGTATGGCTACACCTTC
NA	TRBV19	TRBD2	TRBJ2-1	CASSGTRQASYNEQFF	TGTGCCAGTAGCGGGACTAGACAGGCCTCCTACAATGAGCAGTTCTTC
NA	TRBV7-9	NA	TRBJ1-2	CASSPQENYGYTF	TGTGCCAGCAGCCCACAGGAGAACTATGGCTACACCTTC
NA	TRBV5-5	TRBD1	TRBJ2-1	CASSLNWDRDSNEQFF	TGTGCCAGCAGCTTGAATTGGGACAGGGATTCGAATGAGCAGTTCTTC
NA	TRBV7-9	NA	TRBJ2-5	CASSPRTGFETQYF	TGTGCCAGCAGCCCCCGAACAGGGTTTGAGACCCAGTACTTC
NA	TRBV10-3	NA	TRBJ1-2	CAISGEKIGYTF	TGTGCCATCAGTGGGGAGAAAATTGGCTACACCTTC
NA	TRBV2	NA	TRBJ2-6	CASSEVRQGGSGANVLTF	TGTGCCAGCAGTGAAGTTCGGCAGGGGGGCTCTGGGGCCAACGTCCTGACTTTC
NA	TRBV6-1	NA	TRBJ2-1	CASSEADEVYNEQFF	TGTGCCAGCAGTGAGGCTGACGAGGTCTACAATGAGCAGTTCTTC
NA	TRBV9	NA	TRBJ1-4	CASSVGEGPELFF	TGTGCCAGCAGCGTAGGGGAAGGGCCTGAACTGTTTTTT
once	TRBV2	NA	TRBJ1-4	CASSERGADEKLFF	TGTGCCAGCAGTGAAAGGGGGGCGGATGAAAAACTGTTTTTT
NA	TRBV21-1	NA	TRBJ1-1	CASSKYRNRDNTEAFF	TGTGCCAGCAGCAAATATCGTAACAGGGACAACACTGAAGCTTTCTTT
NA	TRBV6-6	TRBD1	TRBJ1-4	CASRGTGGVNEKLFF	TGTGCCAGCAGGGGGACAGGGGGGGTTAATGAAAAACTGTTTTTT